These 18 T cell receptor beta chains came from one sample sequenced in a study of PD-L1 blockade in urothelial cancer. The protocol was immunoSEQ multiplex PCR, while the TCRdb copy is restricted to in-frame clones and leaves out a portion. Of 30,000 to 40,000 clones listed, roughly 36% were seen once; the top ten hold about 9.8%. Sequenced material: tumor tissue, taken before atezolizumab (anti-PD-L1) treatment. These receptors were taken from a man between 60 and 75 years old with urothelial cancer.

The J gene is TRBJ1-3, the V gene TRBV18; D call uncertain. The CDR3 is 15 amino acids. Germline CDR1 and CDR2: KGHSH and LQKENI. Trimming took 3 bases from V and 3 from J, leaving 12 bases between them. CDR3 bases: TGTGCCAGCTCACCGGACCAGGTCTTTGGAAACACCATATATTTT. As protein: CASSPDQVFGNTIYF.

The rearrangement links TRBV6-8 to TRBJ1-1, with a possible D match to TRBD1 (5 bases). There are 13 residues in the CDR3. CDR1 and CDR2 from the germline V gene are MNHGY and SAAAGT. V was pared by 4 bases and J by 2 bases, with 8 bases between. CDR3: CASSWGKNTEAFF. CDR3 sequence (DNA): TGTGCCAGCAGTTGGGGGAAAAACACTGAAGCTTTCTTT.

J is TRBJ1-2 and V is TRBV6-8; perhaps TRBD1 as D (5 bases). The CDR3 covers 16 residues. Germline lookup yields CDR1 MNHGY and CDR2 SAAAGT. V shed 0 bases and J shed 4 bases, with 15 bases lying between them. CDR3 protein: CASSYSIRDLSYGYTF. The CDR3 coding sequence is TGTGCCAGCAGTTACTCTATCAGGGACCTCTCCTATGGCTACACCTTC.

There are many counts of this clone. The chain combines TRBV6-8 with TRBJ2-7; D possibly uses TRBD1 or TRBD2 (5 bases each). The CDR3 extends over 14 amino acids. The V and J ends lost 10 bases and 7 bases respectively, with 23 bases between them. CDR1 and CDR2 from the germline V gene are MNHGY and SAAAGT. CDR3 DNA sequence: TGTGCCATCGAAGCCTCGGGACGGCGCCAGGAGCAGTACTTC. Its protein is CAIEASGRRQEQYF.

J is TRBJ2-5 and V is TRBV18; TRBD2 matches at 12 bases. The V and J ends lost 2 bases and 5 bases, in that order; junction bases with no gene match: 9. Germline CDR1 KGHSH, CDR2 LQKENI. The CDR3 is 17 residues long. This CDR3 reads CASSPRPSGRARETQYF. DNA for the CDR3: TGTGCCAGCTCACCAAGGCCTAGCGGGAGGGCCAGGGAGACCCAGTACTTC.

A few counts support this clone. The chain uses TRBV10-3 and TRBJ2-6; a weak D match, TRBD2 (5 bases). Trimming took off 11 bases at V and 2 bases at J, with 16 bases between the two ends. CDR1 and CDR2 (germline): ENHRY, SYGVKD. The CDR3 contains 15 residues. For the CDR3, the DNA is TGTGCCGCAAACAACGAGGGCCCTGGGGCCAACGTCCTGACTTTC. Translation gives CAANNEGPGANVLTF.

This chain uses TRBV30 with TRBJ1-6, with 11 bases fitting TRBD1. From germline, CDR1 is GTSNPN and CDR2 SVGIG (reference sequence). The V segment lost 5 bases and the J segment 14 bases; nucleotides outside the gene matches: 5. This CDR3 contains 12 residues. CDR3 in DNA: TGTGCCTGGGCTGGACAGGGGGCAACCCTCCACTTT. Its protein product is CAWAGQGATLHF.

The V and J genes are TRBV5-1 and TRBJ2-3, with 10 bases that match TRBD1. The CDR3 contains 18 residues. With V trimmed by 0 bases and J by 0 bases, 7 bases remained unmatched. Germline CDR1 is SGHRS and CDR2 is YFSETQ. The CDR3, as DNA: TGCGCCAGCAGCTTGGGAGGACAGGGGGTTGGAAGCACAGATACGCAGTATTTT. Encoded protein: CASSLGGQGVGSTDTQYF.

J is TRBJ1-1 and V is TRBV30, with D perhaps matching TRBD1 (5 bases). The germline V gene has CDR1 GTSNPN and CDR2 SVGIG (reference sequence). The CDR3 sequence is 14 residues long. V lost 2 bases, J lost 5 bases, and 15 bases lay in between. The CDR3 region has the DNA TGTGCCTGGAGTCGGGTGGACACACGGACTGAAGCTTTCTTT. This encodes CAWSRVDTRTEAFF.

Within the sample, this clone is medium-sized (0.01 to 0.1%). The chain's CDR3 is CASSIVGSFSGNTIYF. The CDR3 DNA is TGTGCCAGTAGTATTGTTGGCTCCTTCTCTGGAAACACCATATATTTT. The chain is built from TRBV19 and TRBJ1-3; D is uncertain. V lost 3 bases and J 0 bases, leaving 12 bases between the germline ends. The CDR3 sequence is 16 residues long. The germline V gene has CDR1 LNHDA and CDR2 SQIVND (reference sequence).

Within the sample, this clone is medium-sized. The CDR3, as DNA: TGTGCCAGCAGCGTAGCCTCAGGGCATAACGAGCAGTACTTC. This codes for CASSVASGHNEQYF. The V gene is TRBV9, the J gene TRBJ2-7; the D gene is possibly TRBD1 (5 bases). The CDR3 covers 14 residues. V shed 0 bases and J shed 5 bases, with 12 bases lying between them. CDR1 is SGDLS, CDR2 YYNGEE, per germline.

This clone has a handful of counts. The chain has TRBV6-8 and TRBJ2-2; 8 nucleotides agree with TRBD1. Germline-derived CDR1 and CDR2 are MNHGY and SAAAGT. V was pared by 8 bases and J by 4 bases, with 6 bases of the junction left unmatched. This CDR3 spans 14 amino acids. The CDR3 DNA sequence: TGTGCCAGCGGAGACAGGGGCTCCACCGGGGAGCTGTTTTTT. It encodes CASGDRGSTGELFF.

The chain couples TRBV19 to TRBJ1-6, with TRBD1 identical over 9 bases. The CDR3 runs 15 residues. Germline CDR1 LNHDA, CDR2 SQIVND (reference sequence). The ends lost 6 bases at V and 0 bases at J; junction bases unmatched: 0. The CDR3 region is CASRTGGSYNSPLHF. In DNA form, the CDR3 reads TGTGCCAGTAGGACAGGGGGCTCCTATAATTCACCCCTCCACTTT. Variable domain in full (rest from reference TRBV19 and TRBJ1-6): DGGITQSPKYLFRKEGQNVTLSCEQNLNHDAMYWYRQDPGQGLRLIYYSQIVNDFQKGDIAEGYSVSREKKESFPLTVTSAQKNPTAFYLCASRTGGSYNSPLHFGNGTRLTVT.

This clone was recorded only once. CDR3 sequence reads: CASSPPGSTEAFF. CDR3 DNA: TGTGCCAGCTCACCACCGGGGAGCACTGAAGCTTTCTTT. V and J are TRBV18 and TRBJ1-1; no clear D gene. The CDR3 runs 13 residues. The V end lost 0 bases, the J end lost 4 bases, and 6 bases lay between the germline ends. In germline, CDR1 is KGHSH, CDR2 LQKENI.

V usage is TRBV28 and J usage is TRBJ1-2, with 7 bases that match TRBD1. V gave up 6 bases and J gave up 1 base; unmatched junction bases: 5. Germline V CDR1 and CDR2: MDHEN, SYDVKM. The CDR3 covers 14 residues. CDR3 protein: CASSTGTVNYGYTF. The CDR3 nucleotides are TGTGCCAGCAGCACCGGGACAGTTAACTATGGCTACACCTTC.

This clone was recorded at least ten times. The chain joins TRBV11-3 to TRBJ2-2; 8 bases match TRBD2. Germline CDR1 and CDR2: SGHNT and YENEEA. The V and J ends lost 7 bases and 5 bases, in that order; junction bases with no gene match: 6. This CDR3 region has 14 residues. The CDR3 DNA reads TGTGCCAGCACCACCGGGGGGGCTACCGGGGAGCTGTTTTTT. This translates into CASTTGGATGELFF.

This chain links TRBV6-8 with TRBJ2-1, with D perhaps matching TRBD2 (6 bases). Germline V CDR1 and CDR2: MNHGY, SAAAGT. The CDR3 consists of 15 residues. Trimming shortened V by 5 bases and J by 0 bases, and 11 bases separated the two germline ends. The CDR3 DNA is TGTGCCAGCAGTCCCCCGGGGGTCTCCTACAATGAGCAGTTCTTC. Translating it yields CASSPPGVSYNEQFF.

The rearrangement uses TRBV28 and TRBJ1-3; D is undetermined. The CDR3 sequence is 13 residues long. Germline loops: CDR1 MDHEN, CDR2 SYDVKM. V was cut by 10 bases and J by 0 bases, with 10 bases left in between. CDR3 amino acids: CATSLGSGNTIYF. The CDR3 bases are TGTGCCACCTCTTTGGGCTCTGGAAACACCATATATTTT.